Listed below are T cell receptor beta chains from one sample, sequenced in a study of T cell responses to AZD1222 COVID-19 vaccine. TCRdb's table, derived via immunoSEQ multiplex PCR, lists solely in-frame clones and lacks some. The table has about 55,000 clones, 88% seen once; the top ten hold roughly 14%. The input for sequencing was peripheral blood, taken on day 0 of AZD1222 vaccination. Receptors originate from an adult in good health. CDR3s include the opening cysteine and the closing phenylalanine or tryptophan. The order of the fields is J gene, D gene, V gene, CDR3 protein. A D gene is named only where the DNA matches it firmly.

>TRBJ2-3|TRBD1|TRBV7-9
CASSLQGAGDTQYF
>TRBJ1-2|.|TRBV7-2
CASIHGGFRDGYTF
>TRBJ1-4|.|TRBV29-1
CSVLPNGNEKLFF
>TRBJ1-5|.|TRBV3-1/TRBV3-2
CASSQGHRVVHQPQHF
>TRBJ2-7|.|TRBV2
CASSVNRARDEQYF
>TRBJ1-2|.|TRBV4-2
CASSRWDTDYGYTF
>TRBJ2-1|TRBD2|TRBV6-1
CASSEESSGRGSSYNEQFF
>TRBJ1-2|TRBD1|TRBV2
CASSVRKGADGYTF
>TRBJ1-5|.|TRBV27
CASSQRGDQPQHF
>TRBJ2-7|TRBD2|TRBV9
CASSVGGGTYEQYF
>TRBJ2-1|.|TRBV2
CASSNGDIKEQFF
>TRBJ1-4|TRBD1|TRBV19
CATSGGQRREKLFF
>TRBJ2-5|.|TRBV19
CASSTGFGQETQYF
>TRBJ1-1|TRBD1|TRBV19
CASSIGDRENEAFF
>TRBJ1-1|.|TRBV12-3/TRBV12-4
CASSRVPGEAFF
>TRBJ1-5|.|TRBV21-1
CASSVPTGDQPQHF
>TRBJ2-5|TRBD2|TRBV4-3
CASSQDPVAGGLETQYF
>TRBJ2-3|.|TRBV7-2
CASSQPRSSDTQYF
>TRBJ1-6|TRBD1|TRBV28
CATRQGGSPLHF
>TRBJ2-7|TRBD2|TRBV27
CASSLISGRGEQYF